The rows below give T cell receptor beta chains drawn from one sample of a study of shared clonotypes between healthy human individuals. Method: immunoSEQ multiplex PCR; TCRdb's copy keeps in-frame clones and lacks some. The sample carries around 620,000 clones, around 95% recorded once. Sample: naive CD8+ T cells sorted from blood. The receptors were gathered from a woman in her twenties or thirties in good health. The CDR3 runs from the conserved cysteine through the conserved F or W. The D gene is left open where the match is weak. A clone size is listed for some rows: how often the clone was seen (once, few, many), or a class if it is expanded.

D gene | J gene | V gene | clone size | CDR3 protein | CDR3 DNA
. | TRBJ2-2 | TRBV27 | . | CASSPWTQNTGELFF | TGTGCCAGCAGCCCCTGGACTCAGAACACCGGGGAGCTGTTTTTT
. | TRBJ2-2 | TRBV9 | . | CASSTPMGQVNTGELFF | TGTGCCAGCAGCACACCCATGGGGCAGGTGAACACCGGGGAGCTGTTTTTT
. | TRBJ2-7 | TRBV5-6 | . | CASSWGLVPYEQYF | TGTGCCAGCAGCTGGGGCTTGGTCCCCTACGAGCAGTACTTC
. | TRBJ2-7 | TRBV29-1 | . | CSVAGQGGEQYF | TGCAGCGTTGCTGGGCAGGGAGGCGAGCAGTACTTC
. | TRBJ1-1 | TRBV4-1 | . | CASSPQANTEAFF | TGCGCCAGCAGCCCACAGGCGAACACTGAAGCTTTCTTT
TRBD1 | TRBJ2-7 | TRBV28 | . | CASSFRGPGSYEQYF | TGTGCCAGCAGTTTTAGGGGGCCAGGATCCTACGAGCAGTACTTC
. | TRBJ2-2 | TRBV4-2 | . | CASSQDLASFTGELFF | TGTGCCAGCAGCCAAGACCTTGCCTCGTTCACCGGGGAGCTGTTTTTT
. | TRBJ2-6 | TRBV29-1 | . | CSVADRTSGANVLTF | TGCAGCGTTGCGGACAGAACCTCTGGGGCCAACGTCCTGACTTTC
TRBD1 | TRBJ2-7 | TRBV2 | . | CASSEGQYEQYF | TGTGCCAGCAGTGAGGGACAGTACGAGCAGTACTTC
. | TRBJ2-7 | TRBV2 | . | CASSEDSISSEQYF | TGTGCCAGCAGTGAAGACTCTATCTCCTCCGAGCAGTACTTC
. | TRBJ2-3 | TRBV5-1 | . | CASSFRSRFDTQYF | TGCGCCAGCAGCTTCCGTTCCCGGTTCGATACGCAGTATTTT
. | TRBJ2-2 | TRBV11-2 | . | CASKTLRTTTNTGELFF | TGTGCCAGCAAAACTCTCCGGACAACTACGAACACCGGGGAGCTGTTTTTT
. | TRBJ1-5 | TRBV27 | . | CASSLGSAADQPQHF | TGTGCCAGCAGTTTGGGCTCGGCGGCGGATCAGCCCCAGCATTTT
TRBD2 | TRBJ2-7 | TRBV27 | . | CASSRGGGTGLHEQYF | TGTGCCAGCAGCCGGGGCGGGGGGACGGGGCTCCACGAGCAGTACTTC
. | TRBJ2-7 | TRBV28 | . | CASSHEKEAYEQYF | TGTGCCAGCAGCCACGAAAAAGAGGCCTACGAGCAGTACTTC
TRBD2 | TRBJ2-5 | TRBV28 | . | CASSLGSGRDRETQYF | TGTGCCAGCAGTTTGGGTAGCGGGAGGGATCGGGAGACCCAGTACTTC
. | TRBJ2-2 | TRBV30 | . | CAWDNTGELFF | TGTGCCTGGGATAACACCGGGGAGCTGTTTTTT
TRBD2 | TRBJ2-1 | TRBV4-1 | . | CASSQVPREAYNEQFF | TGCGCCAGCAGCCAAGTACCCCGGGAGGCCTACAATGAGCAGTTCTTC
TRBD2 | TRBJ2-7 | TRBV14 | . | CASSQEGSGRFSYEQYF | TGTGCCAGCAGCCAAGAGGGTAGCGGGAGGTTTTCCTACGAGCAGTACTTC
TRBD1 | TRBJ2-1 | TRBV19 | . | CASSTMTGDNEQFF | TGTGCCAGTAGTACAATGACAGGGGACAATGAGCAGTTCTTC
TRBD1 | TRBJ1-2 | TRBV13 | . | CASRQGAGDNYGYTF | TGTGCCAGCCGGCAGGGGGCTGGAGATAACTATGGCTACACCTTC
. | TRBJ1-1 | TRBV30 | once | CAWSAGMNTEAFF | TGTGCCTGGAGTGCAGGGATGAACACTGAAGCTTTCTTT
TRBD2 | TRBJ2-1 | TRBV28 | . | CASSLAPLTSGRKSYNEQFF | TGTGCCAGCAGTTTAGCCCCCCTGACTAGCGGGAGGAAGTCCTACAATGAGCAGTTCTTC
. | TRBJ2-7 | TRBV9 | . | CASNLHGSSYEQYF | TGTGCCAGCAACCTACACGGGAGCTCCTACGAGCAGTACTTC
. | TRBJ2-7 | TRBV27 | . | CASSLAGQLKSYEQYF | TGTGCCAGCAGTTTGGCAGGGCAGCTGAAATCCTACGAGCAGTACTTC
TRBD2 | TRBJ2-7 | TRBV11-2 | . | CASSGTSGPHEQYF | TGTGCCAGCAGTGGGACTAGCGGGCCCCACGAGCAGTACTTC